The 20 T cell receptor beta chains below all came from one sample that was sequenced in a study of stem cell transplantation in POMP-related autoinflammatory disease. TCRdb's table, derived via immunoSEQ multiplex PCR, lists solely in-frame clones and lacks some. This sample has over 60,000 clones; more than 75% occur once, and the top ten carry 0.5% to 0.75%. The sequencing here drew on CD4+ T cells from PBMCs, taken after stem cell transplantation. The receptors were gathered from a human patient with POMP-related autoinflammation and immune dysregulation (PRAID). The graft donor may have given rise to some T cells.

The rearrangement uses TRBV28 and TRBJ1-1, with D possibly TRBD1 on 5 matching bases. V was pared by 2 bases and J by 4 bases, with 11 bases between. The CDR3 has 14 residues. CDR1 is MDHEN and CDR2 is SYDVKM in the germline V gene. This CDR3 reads CASSLQGDGTEAFF. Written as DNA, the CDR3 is TGTGCCAGCAGTTTACAGGGTGACGGCACTGAAGCTTTCTTT. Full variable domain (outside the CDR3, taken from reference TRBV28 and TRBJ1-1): DVKVTQSSRYLVKRTGEKVFLECVQDMDHENMFWYRQDPGLGLRLIYFSYDVKMKEKGDIPEGYSVSREKKERFSLILESASTNQTSMYLCASSLQGDGTEAFFGQGTRLTVV.

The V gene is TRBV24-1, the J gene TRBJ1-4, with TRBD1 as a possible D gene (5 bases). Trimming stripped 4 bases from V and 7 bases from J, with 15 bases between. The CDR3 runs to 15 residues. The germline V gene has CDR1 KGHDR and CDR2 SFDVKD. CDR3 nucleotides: TGTGCCACCAGTGAAACCGGGGACCAGGGTGAAAAACTGTTTTTT. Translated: CATSETGDQGEKLFF.

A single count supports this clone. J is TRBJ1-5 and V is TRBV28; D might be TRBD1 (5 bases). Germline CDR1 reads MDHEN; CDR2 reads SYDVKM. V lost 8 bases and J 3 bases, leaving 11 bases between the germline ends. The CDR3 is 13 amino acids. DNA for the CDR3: TGTGCCAGCTCCGACAGCGTCAATCAGCCCCAGCATTTT. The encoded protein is CASSDSVNQPQHF.

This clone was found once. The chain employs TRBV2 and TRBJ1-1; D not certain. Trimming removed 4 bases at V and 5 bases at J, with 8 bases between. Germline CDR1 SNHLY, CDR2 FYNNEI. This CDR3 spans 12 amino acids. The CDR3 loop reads CASSGGWTEAFF. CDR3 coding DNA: TGTGCCAGCAGTGGAGGTTGGACTGAAGCTTTCTTT.

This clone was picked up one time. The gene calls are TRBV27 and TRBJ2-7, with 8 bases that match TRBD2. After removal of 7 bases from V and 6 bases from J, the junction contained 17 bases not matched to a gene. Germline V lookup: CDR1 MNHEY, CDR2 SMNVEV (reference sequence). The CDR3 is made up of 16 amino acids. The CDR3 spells CASTFLSTSGLGEQYV. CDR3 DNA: TGTGCCAGCACTTTCCTCTCAACTAGCGGACTTGGCGAGCAGTACGTC.

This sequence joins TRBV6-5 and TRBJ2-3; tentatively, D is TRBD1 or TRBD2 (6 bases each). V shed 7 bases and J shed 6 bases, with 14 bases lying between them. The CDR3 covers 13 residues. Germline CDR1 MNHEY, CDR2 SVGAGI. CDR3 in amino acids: CASTNLGGDTQYF. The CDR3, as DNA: TGTGCCAGCACAAATTTAGGGGGGGATACGCAGTATTTT.

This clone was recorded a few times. The CDR3 DNA reads as TGCACCAGCAGCCAAGCCGGAAGCTCCTACGAGCAGTACTTC. This encodes CTSSQAGSSYEQYF. This chain joins TRBV1 and TRBJ2-7. TRBV1 is described as a pseudogene. The CDR3 contains 14 residues.

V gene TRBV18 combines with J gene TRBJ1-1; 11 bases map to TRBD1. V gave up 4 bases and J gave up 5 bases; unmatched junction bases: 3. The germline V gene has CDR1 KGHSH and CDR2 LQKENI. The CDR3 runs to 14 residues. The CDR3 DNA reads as TGTGCCAGCTCACTTCGGGACAGGGGGACTGAAGCTTTCTTT. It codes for CASSLRDRGTEAFF.

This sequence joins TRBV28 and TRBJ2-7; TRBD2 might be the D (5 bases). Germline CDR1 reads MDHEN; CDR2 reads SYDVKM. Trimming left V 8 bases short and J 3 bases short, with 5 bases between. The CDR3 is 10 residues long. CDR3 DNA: TGTGCCAGCGGGAGCTACGAGCAGTACGTC. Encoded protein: CASGSYEQYV.

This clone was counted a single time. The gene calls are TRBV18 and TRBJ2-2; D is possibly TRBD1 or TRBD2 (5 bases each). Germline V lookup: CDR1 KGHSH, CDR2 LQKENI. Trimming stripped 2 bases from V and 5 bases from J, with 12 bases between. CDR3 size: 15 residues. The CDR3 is CASSPGHWGTGELFF. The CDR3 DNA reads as TGTGCCAGCTCACCAGGCCATTGGGGGACCGGGGAGCTGTTTTTT.

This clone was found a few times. CDR3 DNA: TGTGCCAGCTGGGACAGGATGAACACCGGGGAGCTGTTTTTT. Its protein is CASWDRMNTGELFF. V gene TRBV28 combines with J gene TRBJ2-2, with 8 bases lining up with TRBD1. Looked up from germline, CDR1 is MDHEN and CDR2 is SYDVKM. The V gene end was trimmed by 8 bases and the J gene end by 1 base; junction bases not matched to a gene: 3. The CDR3 has 14 amino acids.

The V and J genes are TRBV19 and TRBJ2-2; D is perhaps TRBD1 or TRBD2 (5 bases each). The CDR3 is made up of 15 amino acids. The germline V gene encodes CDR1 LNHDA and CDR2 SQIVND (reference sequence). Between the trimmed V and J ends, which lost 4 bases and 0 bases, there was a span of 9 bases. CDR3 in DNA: TGTGCCAGTAGTAAAGAGGGGACGAACACCGGGGAGCTGTTTTTT. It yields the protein CASSKEGTNTGELFF.

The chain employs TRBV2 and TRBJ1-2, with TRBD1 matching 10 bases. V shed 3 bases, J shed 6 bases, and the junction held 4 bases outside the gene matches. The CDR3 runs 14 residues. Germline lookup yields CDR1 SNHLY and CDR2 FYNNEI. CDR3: CASSDDRGPDGYTF. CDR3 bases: TGTGCCAGCAGTGATGACAGGGGGCCGGATGGCTACACCTTC.

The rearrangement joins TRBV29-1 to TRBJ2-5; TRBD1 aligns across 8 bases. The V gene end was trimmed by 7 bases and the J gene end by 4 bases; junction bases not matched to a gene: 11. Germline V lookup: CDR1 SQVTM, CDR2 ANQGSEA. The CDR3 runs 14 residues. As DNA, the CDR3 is TGCAGCGCCTCAGGGCAGGGGGCCGGAGAGACCCAGTACTTC. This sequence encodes CSASGQGAGETQYF.

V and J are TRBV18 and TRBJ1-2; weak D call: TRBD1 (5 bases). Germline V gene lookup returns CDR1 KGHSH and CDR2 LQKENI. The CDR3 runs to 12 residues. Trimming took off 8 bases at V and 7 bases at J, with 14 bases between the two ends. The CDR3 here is CASRGSPSGYTF. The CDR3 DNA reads TGTGCCAGCCGGGGGTCACCCAGTGGCTACACCTTC.

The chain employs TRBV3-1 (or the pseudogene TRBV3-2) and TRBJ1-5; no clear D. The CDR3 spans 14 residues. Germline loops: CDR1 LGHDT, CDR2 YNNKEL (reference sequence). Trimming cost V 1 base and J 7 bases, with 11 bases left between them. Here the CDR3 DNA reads TGTGCCAGCAGCCAAGCCCTGGGAGGCCAGCCCCAGCATTTT. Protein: CASSQALGGQPQHF.

CDR3 DNA: TGCAGTGCTAGTCGTAGCGGGGGGGCGTTTGAGCAGTTCTTC. Protein: CSASRSGGAFEQFF. The chain employs TRBV20-1 and TRBJ2-1, with TRBD2 matching over 11 bases. V was pared by 3 bases and J by 9 bases, with 7 bases of the junction left unmatched. Germline V gene sequence: CDR1 DFQATT, CDR2 SNEGSKA (reference sequence). The length of the CDR3 is 14 residues.

The CDR3 is CASSLGAGGPDTQYF. As DNA, the CDR3 is TGCGCCAGCAGCTTGGGAGCGGGGGGCCCAGATACGCAGTATTTT. The chain uses TRBV5-1 and TRBJ2-3; 9 bases fit TRBD2. Trimming took 0 bases from V and 4 from J; bases not matched to a gene: 3. CDR3 length: 15 amino acids. Germline loops: CDR1 SGHRS, CDR2 YFSETQ.

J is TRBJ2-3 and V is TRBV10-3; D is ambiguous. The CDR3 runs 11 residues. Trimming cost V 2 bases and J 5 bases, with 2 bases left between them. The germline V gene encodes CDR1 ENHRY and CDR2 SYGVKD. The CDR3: CAISEEDTQYF. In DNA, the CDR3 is TGTGCCATCAGTGAGGAAGATACGCAGTATTTT.

In DNA form, the CDR3 reads TGTGCCAGCAGTTCCCTGAGGACAGGGCCGAAGAACGAGCAGTACTTC. This encodes CASSSLRTGPKNEQYF. This chain joins TRBV27 and TRBJ2-7, with 8 bases matching TRBD1. The CDR3 sequence is 16 residues long. Per germline, CDR1 MNHEY and CDR2 SMNVEV (reference sequence). The V and J ends lost 4 bases and 5 bases, in that order; junction bases with no gene match: 13.